This T cell receptor (beta chain) is from a study of HIV-infected patients and healthy controls (TCRdb year 2014). Regarding the study in general: The study tested whether deep TCR repertoire sequencing of HIV patients' small blood samples could capture immune perturbation and reconstitution. The research as a whole found: The observed differences in diversity could not be explained by the slight differences in age and sex profiles between the study cohorts. Alpha-chain CDR3s from MAIT cells occurred at high frequency in healthy controls but were severely depleted in HIV+ repertoires. Oligoclonality may be reflected in the significantly higher mean Gini indices of HIV-infected repertoires compared with controls. Healthy control repertoires showed roughly threefold more distinct CDR3s and higher Shannon diversity than untreated HIV+ repertoires. The apparent post-therapy recovery of the Gini index in HIV-infected patients was not reproduced in size-matched repertoire data. Alpha-beta chain pairing was not determined in the samples. Only sixteen HIV-infected individuals were processed, which the authors considered a major limit on how widely the findings apply. Most CMV-associated CDR3s became more frequent during therapy, although their change was not significant, whereas HIV-associated CDR3s showed a significant decrease in frequency. The use of whole blood limited sequencing depth and precluded separation of the dynamics of distinct T-cell subpopulations. Eight alpha and eight beta V genes showed significantly different mean usage between HIV-infected patients and controls. Donor HLA types were not determined in the study. Comparisons were complicated by unequal numbers of distinct sequences between patients and controls, and rare events from HIV-infected data were overweighted by size-matching. Both the Jaccard index and the count of highly shared sequences showed that healthy controls shared more CDR3s between individuals than HIV+ patients did.

As regards this clonotype: Its target antigen remains unknown. There are no base qualities to consult, and no much larger clone falls within one base.

The CDR3 contains 16 residues, cysteine and phenylalanine counted. Only the CDR3 region is kept as DNA, spanning 48 bases read in frame from base 1. The germline V gene (reference sequence) sets CDR1 to SEHNR and CDR2 to FQNEAQ. After removal of 5 bases from V and 2 bases from J, the junction retains 9 bases not matched to a gene. Reverse transcription of 500 ng RNA was performed with SuperScript III using primers directed against the alpha and beta constant regions. Separate alpha and beta chain libraries were generated by chain-specific third strand synthesis with multiplexing indices. In the protocol, all rearrangements within a chain were amplified with a single primer pair so that primer bias was avoided, and molecular barcodes were added to each cDNA molecule. T4 RNA Ligase 1 joined purified cDNA to a 5' RACE adapter that carried a random hexamer and the SP2 sequencing primer site. With slow temperature ramps used to favor optimal annealing, second strand synthesis was primed from the SP2 site with Phusion polymerase. The 12-nucleotide barcode on each molecule comprised two random hexamer sequences, both introduced before amplification and concatenated. A short first PCR added P5 and P7 adapter elements plus a second index, followed by a 23-cycle amplification PCR with P5s and P7 primers. The libraries went through 25 to 35 PCR cycles in total, were quantified on a Qubit, were sized on a Bioanalyzer, and were diluted to around 4 nM. Normalized libraries were sequenced on an Illumina MiSeq with 2 x 250 paired-end kits. Into approximately 10 ul Tris-Cl, the reverse transcription reactions were eluted following cleanup on MinElute columns. The adapter ligations were run for 23 hours at 16 degrees C, and AMPure XP beads at a 1:1 ratio were afterwards used to clean them. Per the source publication's procedure: Demultiplexed FASTQ files were processed with a modified Decombinator by which V, J, insert and barcode information was output. Sequences that shared a barcode but differed from the dominant sequence were treated as errors and discarded, and barcodes were clustered at Levenshtein distance 3 and counted to estimate the original cDNA molecules. The R packages ineq, vegan, igraph and RCytoscape were used for downstream analyses, together with IMGT nomenclature and CDR3 definitions. V gene usage was calculated across distinct sequences, with every TCR tallied a single time to avoid skew from clonal expansion. Unique CDR3 amino acid sequences within a donor were connected in similarity networks whenever two sequences differed by a single Levenshtein edit. Published HIV-specific CDR3s (92 alpha, 600 to 750 beta) and CMV-specific CDR3s (13 alpha, roughly 250 beta) were compiled and searched for in the repertoires. Lower sequence numbers were not the cause of the decreased diversity in patients, as random subsampling to size-matched repertoires showed. TCRdb reprocessed the public reads (quality trimming at Q25 with fastp, clone calling with MiXCR) and kept in-frame beta chains. Under each unique CDR3 protein, matching rows form one entry showing the most common genes and DNA. In this record, the V and J calls reflect TCRdb's handling and not the investigators' own analysis. This sample holds 18,000 or so distinct CDR3 sequences; 8.5% to 9.5% were observed only once. The top ten hold over 5% of the sample.

Whole blood was used without cell fractionation, so the repertoire reflected all unsorted peripheral T cells. Around ten uninfected healthy donors were sampled as controls, a few of whom were sampled twice roughly three months apart. A roughly 2.7 ml sample of peripheral blood was drawn into Tempus tubes for RNA extraction. Residual genomic DNA was removed with the TURBO-DNase kit and globin mRNA was depleted with GLOBINclear. The clonotype was recovered from an adult in good health. Material: blood. The chain was built from TRBV7-9 and TRBJ1-2, and TRBD1 aligns with 9 junction nucleotides. The CDR3 is CASSPPGTGGNYGYTF. The base sequence is TGTGCCAGCAGCCCGCCCGGAACAGGGGGCAACTATGGCTACACCTTC.